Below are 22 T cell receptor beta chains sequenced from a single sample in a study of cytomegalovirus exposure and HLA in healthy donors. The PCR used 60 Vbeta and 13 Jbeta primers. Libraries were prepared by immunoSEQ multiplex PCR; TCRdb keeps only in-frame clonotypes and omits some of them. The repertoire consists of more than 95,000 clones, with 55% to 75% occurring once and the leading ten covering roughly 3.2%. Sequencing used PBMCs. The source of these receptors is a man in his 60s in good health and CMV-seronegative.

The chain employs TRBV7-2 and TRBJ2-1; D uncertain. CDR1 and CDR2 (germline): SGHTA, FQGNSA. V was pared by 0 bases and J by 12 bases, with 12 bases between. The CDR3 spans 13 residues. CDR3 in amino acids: CASSLAWQAGQFF. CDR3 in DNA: TGTGCCAGCAGCTTAGCCTGGCAGGCAGGGCAGTTCTTC. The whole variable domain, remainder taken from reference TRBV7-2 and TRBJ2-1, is GAGVSQSPSNKVTEKGKDVELRCDPISGHTALYWYRQSLGQGLEFLIYFQGNSAPDKSGLPSDRFSAERTGGSVSTLTIQRTQQEDSAVYLCASSLAWQAGQFFGPGTRLTVL.

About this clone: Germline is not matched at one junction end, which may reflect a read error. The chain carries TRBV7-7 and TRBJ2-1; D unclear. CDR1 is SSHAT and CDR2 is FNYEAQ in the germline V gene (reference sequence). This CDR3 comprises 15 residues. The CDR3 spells CASSLEPMKPHEQFF. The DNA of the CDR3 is TGTGCTAGCAGCTTAGAGCCTATGAAGCCTCATGAGCAGTTCTTC.

The CDR3: CSVGAGTGGSGANVLTF. Here the CDR3 DNA reads TGCAGCGTTGGCGCCGGGACAGGGGGCTCTGGGGCCAACGTCCTGACTTTC. V and J are TRBV29-1 and TRBJ2-6; 11 bases map to TRBD1. From germline, CDR1 is SQVTM and CDR2 ANQGSEA. The CDR3 is 17 residues long. The ends lost 4 bases at V and 0 bases at J; junction bases unmatched: 5.

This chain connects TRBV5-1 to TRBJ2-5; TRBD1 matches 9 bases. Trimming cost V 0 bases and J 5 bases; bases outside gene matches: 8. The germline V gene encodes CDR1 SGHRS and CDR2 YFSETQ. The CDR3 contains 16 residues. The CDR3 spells CASSLGDRASAETQYF. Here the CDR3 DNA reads TGCGCCAGCAGCTTGGGGGACAGGGCTTCAGCGGAGACCCAGTACTTC. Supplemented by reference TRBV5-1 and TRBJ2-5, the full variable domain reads KAGVTQTPRYLIKTRGQQVTLSCSPISGHRSVSWYQQTPGQGLQFLFEYFSETQRNKGNFPGRFSGRQFSNSRSEMNVSTLELGDSALYLCASSLGDRASAETQYFGPGTRLLVL.

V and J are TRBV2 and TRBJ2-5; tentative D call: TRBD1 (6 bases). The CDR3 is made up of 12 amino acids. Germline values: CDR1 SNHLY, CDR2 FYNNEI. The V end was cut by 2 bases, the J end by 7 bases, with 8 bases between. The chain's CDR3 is CASSESRGTQYF. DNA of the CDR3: TGTGCCAGCAGTGAAAGCAGGGGGACCCAGTACTTC. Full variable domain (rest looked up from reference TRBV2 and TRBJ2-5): EPEVTQTPSHQVTQMGQEVILRCVPISNHLYFYWYRQILGQKVEFLVSFYNNEISEKSEIFDDQFSVERPDGSNFTLKIRSTKLEDSAMYFCASSESRGTQYFGPGTRLLVL.

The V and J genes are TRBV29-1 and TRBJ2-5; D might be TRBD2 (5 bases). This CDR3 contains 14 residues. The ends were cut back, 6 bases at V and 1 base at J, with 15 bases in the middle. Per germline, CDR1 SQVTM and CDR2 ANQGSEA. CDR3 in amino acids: CSVRGRRIQETQYF. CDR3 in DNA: TGCAGCGTCCGAGGACGGAGGATCCAAGAGACCCAGTACTTC.

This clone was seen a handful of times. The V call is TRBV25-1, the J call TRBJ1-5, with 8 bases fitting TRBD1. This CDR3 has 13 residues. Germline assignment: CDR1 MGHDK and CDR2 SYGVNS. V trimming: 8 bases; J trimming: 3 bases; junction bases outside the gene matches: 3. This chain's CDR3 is CASQQGVNQPQHF. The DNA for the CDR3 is TGTGCCAGCCAACAGGGGGTCAATCAGCCCCAGCATTTT.

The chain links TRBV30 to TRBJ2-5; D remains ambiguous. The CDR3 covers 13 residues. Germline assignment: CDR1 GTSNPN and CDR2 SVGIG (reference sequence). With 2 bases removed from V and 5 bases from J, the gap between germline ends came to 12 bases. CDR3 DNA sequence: TGTGCCTGGAGTACCCTATCCGGGGAGACCCAGTACTTC. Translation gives CAWSTLSGETQYF.

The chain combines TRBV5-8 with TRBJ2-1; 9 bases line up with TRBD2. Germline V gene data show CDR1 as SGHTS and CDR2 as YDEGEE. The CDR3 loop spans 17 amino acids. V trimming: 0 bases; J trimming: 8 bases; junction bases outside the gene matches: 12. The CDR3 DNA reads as TGTGCCAGCAGCTTGGCCAGGGGTGGCGGGGGGGCCTATGAGCAGTTCTTC. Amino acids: CASSLARGGGGAYEQFF.

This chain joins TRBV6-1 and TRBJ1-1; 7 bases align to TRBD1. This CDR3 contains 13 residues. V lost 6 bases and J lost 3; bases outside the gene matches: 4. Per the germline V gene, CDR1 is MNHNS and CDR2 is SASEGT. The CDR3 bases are TGTGCCAGCAGAGCTGACAGGGACACTGAAGCTTTCTTT. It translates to CASRADRDTEAFF.

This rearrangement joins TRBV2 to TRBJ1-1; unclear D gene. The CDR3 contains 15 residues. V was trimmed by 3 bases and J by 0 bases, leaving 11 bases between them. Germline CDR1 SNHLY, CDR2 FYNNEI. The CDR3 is CASSEGRRLNTEAFF. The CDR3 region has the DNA TGTGCCAGCAGTGAGGGCAGAAGATTGAACACTGAAGCTTTCTTT. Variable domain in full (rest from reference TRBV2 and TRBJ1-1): EPEVTQTPSHQVTQMGQEVILRCVPISNHLYFYWYRQILGQKVEFLVSFYNNEISEKSEIFDDQFSVERPDGSNFTLKIRSTKLEDSAMYFCASSEGRRLNTEAFFGQGTRLTVV.

CDR3 sequence (DNA): TGTGCCAGTAAAGCGGGCTGGACTGGAAACACCATATATTTT. Protein sequence: CASKAGWTGNTIYF. This chain uses TRBV19 with TRBJ1-3; D unclear. The CDR3 spans 14 residues. The V end lost 7 bases, the J end lost 2 bases, and 12 bases lay between the germline ends. The germline V gene encodes CDR1 LNHDA and CDR2 SQIVND (reference sequence). Together with reference TRBV19 and TRBJ1-3, the CDR3 gives the full variable domain: DGGITQSPKYLFRKEGQNVTLSCEQNLNHDAMYWYRQDPGQGLRLIYYSQIVNDFQKGDIAEGYSVSREKKESFPLTVTSAQKNPTAFYLCASKAGWTGNTIYFGEGSWLTVV.

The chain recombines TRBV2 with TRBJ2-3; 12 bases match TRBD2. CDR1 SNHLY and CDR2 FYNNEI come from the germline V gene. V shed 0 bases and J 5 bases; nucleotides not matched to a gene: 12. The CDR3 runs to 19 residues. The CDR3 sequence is CASSEARVTSGSRVDTQYF. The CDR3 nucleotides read TGTGCCAGCAGTGAAGCGCGGGTGACTAGCGGGAGTCGGGTAGATACGCAGTATTTT.

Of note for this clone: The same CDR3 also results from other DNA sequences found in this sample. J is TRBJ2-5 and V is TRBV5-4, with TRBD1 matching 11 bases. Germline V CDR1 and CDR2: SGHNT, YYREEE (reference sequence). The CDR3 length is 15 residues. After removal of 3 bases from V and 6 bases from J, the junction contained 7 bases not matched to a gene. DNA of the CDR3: TGTGCCAGCAGCTCCTGGACAGGGGGCAGACAGACCCAGTACTTC. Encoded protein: CASSSWTGGRQTQYF.

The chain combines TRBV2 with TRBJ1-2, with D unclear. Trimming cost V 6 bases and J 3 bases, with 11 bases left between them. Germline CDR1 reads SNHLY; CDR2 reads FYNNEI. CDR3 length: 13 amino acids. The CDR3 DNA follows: TGTGCCAGCAGCCGGGAATCCTACTATGGCTACACCTTC. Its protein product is CASSRESYYGYTF.

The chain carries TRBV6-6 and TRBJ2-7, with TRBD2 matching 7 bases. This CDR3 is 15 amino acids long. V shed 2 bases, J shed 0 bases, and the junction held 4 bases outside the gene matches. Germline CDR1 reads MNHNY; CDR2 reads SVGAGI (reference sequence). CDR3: CASSYPSGNSYEQYF. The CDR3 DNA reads TGTGCCAGCAGTTACCCGAGCGGGAACTCCTACGAGCAGTACTTC.

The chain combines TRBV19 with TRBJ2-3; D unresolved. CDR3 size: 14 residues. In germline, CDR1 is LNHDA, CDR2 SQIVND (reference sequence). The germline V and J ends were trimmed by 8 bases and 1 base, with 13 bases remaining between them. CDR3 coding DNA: TGTGCCAGTGCTGACTTTGCGCGCACAGATACGCAGTATTTT. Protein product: CASADFARTDTQYF.

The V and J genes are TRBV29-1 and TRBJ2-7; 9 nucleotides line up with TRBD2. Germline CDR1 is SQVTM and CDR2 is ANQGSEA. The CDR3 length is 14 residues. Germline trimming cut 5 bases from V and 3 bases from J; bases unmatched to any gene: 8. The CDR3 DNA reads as TGCAGCGTTATTAATCCTAGCGGGAACTACGAGCAGTACTTC. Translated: CSVINPSGNYEQYF.

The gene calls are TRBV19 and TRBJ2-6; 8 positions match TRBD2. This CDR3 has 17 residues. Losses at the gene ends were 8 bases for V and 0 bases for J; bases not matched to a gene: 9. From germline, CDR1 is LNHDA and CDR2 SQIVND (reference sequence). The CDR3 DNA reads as TGTGCCAGTGAAAAGGCGGGGGGCAGCTCTGGGGCCAACGTCCTGACTTTC. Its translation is CASEKAGGSSGANVLTF.

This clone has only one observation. CDR3 in amino acids: CASSSGQGGRDTQYF. In DNA, the CDR3 is TGTGCCAGCAGCTCCGGACAGGGGGGACGGGATACGCAGTATTTT. The V gene is TRBV11-3, the J gene TRBJ2-3, with 10 bases aligning to TRBD1. Germline CDR1 reads SGHNT; CDR2 reads YENEEA. Trimming removed 4 bases from V and 6 bases from J; junction bases left unmatched: 7. CDR3 length: 15 residues.

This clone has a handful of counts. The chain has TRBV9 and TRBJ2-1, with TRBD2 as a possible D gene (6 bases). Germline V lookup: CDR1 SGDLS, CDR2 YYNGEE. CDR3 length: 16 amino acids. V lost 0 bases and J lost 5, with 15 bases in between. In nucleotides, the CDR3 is TGTGCCAGCAGCGTAGGTTCCCTAGCGCACAACAATGAGCAGTTCTTC. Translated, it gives CASSVGSLAHNNEQFF.

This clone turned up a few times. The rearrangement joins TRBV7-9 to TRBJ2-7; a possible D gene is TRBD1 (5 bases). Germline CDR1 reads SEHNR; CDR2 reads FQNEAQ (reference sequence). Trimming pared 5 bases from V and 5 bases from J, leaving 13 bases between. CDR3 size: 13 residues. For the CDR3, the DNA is TGTGCCAGCAGCAGCTCTGGGGCGGACGAGCAGTACTTC. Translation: CASSSSGADEQYF.